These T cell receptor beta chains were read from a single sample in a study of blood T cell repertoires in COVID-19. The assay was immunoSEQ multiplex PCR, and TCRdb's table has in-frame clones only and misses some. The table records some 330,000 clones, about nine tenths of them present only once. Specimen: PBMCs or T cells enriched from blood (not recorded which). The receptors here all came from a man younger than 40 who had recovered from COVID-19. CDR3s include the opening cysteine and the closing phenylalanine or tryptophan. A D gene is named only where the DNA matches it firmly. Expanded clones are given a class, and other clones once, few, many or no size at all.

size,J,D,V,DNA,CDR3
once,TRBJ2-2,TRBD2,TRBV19,TGTGCCTGCGGCCTCGGGGTGGGTAGCGGGAGCTACAGGACCGGGGAGCTGTTTTTT,CACGLGVGSGSYRTGELFF
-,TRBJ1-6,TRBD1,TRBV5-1,TGCGCCAGCAGCTTGTCGGGACAGGGTTATAATTCACCCCTCCACTTT,CASSLSGQGYNSPLHF
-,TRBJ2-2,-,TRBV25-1,TGTGCCAGCAGGGAGGGAGGTTCGGCCGGGGAGCTGTTTTTT,CASREGGSAGELFF
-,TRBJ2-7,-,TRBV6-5,TGTGCCAGCAGTTACCGGGGTAACGAGCAGTACTTC,CASSYRGNEQYF
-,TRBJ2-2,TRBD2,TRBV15,TGTGCCACCAGCAGAGGGACTAGCGACACCGGGGAGCTGTTTTTT,CATSRGTSDTGELFF
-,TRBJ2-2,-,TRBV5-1,TGCGCCAGCAGCTTGGTGGTAGCTGCGAACACCGGGGAGCTGTTTTTT,CASSLVVAANTGELFF
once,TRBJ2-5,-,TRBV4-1,TGCGCCAGCAGCCAAGGGGCCTCTCCACAGACCCAGTACTTC,CASSQGASPQTQYF
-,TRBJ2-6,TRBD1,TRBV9,TGTGCCAGCAGCGTAGGGGAGTGGACAGGGGGCAACTCTGGGGCCAACGTCCTGACTTTC,CASSVGEWTGGNSGANVLTF
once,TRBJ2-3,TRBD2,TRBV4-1,TGCGCCAGCAGCCACTACCCTAGCGGGAGTGGTTCTAGCACAGATACGCAGTATTTT,CASSHYPSGSGSSTDTQYF
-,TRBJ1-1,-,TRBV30,TGTGCCTCAAATCCCGGGAGGGGTGGAGGCGGGAACACTGAAGCTTTCTTT,CASNPGRGGGGNTEAFF
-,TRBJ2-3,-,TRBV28,TGTGCCAGCAGTCTAGGGGGCGCCGGGGGAGATACGCAGTATTTT,CASSLGGAGGDTQYF
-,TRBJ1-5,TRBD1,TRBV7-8,TGTGCCAGCAGCTCGACTATGGGACAGGGAGGCAATCAGCCCCAGCATTTT,CASSSTMGQGGNQPQHF
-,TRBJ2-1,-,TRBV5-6,TGTGCCAGCATCGCGCAGGCCTACAATGAGCAGTTCTTC,CASIAQAYNEQFF
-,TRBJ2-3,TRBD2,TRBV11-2,TGTGCCAGCAGCCGGCGCGCGGGGGAGGGAGATACGCAGTATTTT,CASSRRAGEGDTQYF
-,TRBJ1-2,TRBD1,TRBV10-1,TGCGCCAGCAGTTCGGACAGGGTGGGTGGCTACACCTTC,CASSSDRVGGYTF
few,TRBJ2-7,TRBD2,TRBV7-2,TGTGCCAGCAGCTTAGACCCGTGGCGGGAGGAATATCAGGACGAGCAGTACTTC,CASSLDPWREEYQDEQYF
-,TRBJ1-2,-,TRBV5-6,TGTGCCAGCAGCTTGACAGGGCTGGGTGGCTACACCTTC,CASSLTGLGGYTF
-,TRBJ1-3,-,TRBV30,TGTGCCTGGAACGGGATTCGTGGAAACACCATATATTTT,CAWNGIRGNTIYF
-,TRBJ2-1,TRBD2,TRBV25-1,TGTGCCAGCAGTCCTCAGCGGGGGCAATACAATGAGCAGTTCTTC,CASSPQRGQYNEQFF
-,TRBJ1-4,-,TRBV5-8,TGTGCCAGCAGCTTCCCAGGGGTTCGAGAAAAACTGTTTTTT,CASSFPGVREKLFF
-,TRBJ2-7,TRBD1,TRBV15,TGTGCCACCAGCAGAGAGCGGACAGGCTACGAGCAGTACTTC,CATSRERTGYEQYF
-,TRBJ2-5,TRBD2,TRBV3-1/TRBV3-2,TGTGCCAGCAGCTTGCACAGGGAGCGGTCGGCTAGCGGGAGGAACCACCAAGAGACCCAGTACTTC,CASSLHRERSASGRNHQETQYF
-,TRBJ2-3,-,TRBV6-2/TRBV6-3,TGTGCCAGCAGTCATTCGGGGTTCGCAGATACGCAGTATTTT,CASSHSGFADTQYF
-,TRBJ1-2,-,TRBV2,TGTGCCAGCAGTGAAGGACAGAACTATGGCTACACCTTC,CASSEGQNYGYTF
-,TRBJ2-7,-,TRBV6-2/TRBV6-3,TGTGCCAGCAGTTACTCGAGGGCCGAGGCGGGGCGGGCCTACGAGCAGTACTTC,CASSYSRAEAGRAYEQYF
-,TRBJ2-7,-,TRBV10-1,TGCGCCAGCAGTGAGTCTAGGGGGTCTTCCGGCGAGCAGTACTTC,CASSESRGSSGEQYF
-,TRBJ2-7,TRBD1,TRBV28,TGTGCCAGCAGACAGGGGAAGGGCGAGCAGTACTTC,CASRQGKGEQYF
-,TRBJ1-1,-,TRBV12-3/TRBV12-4,TGTGCCAGCAGTTTAGCGGCGGGGAATGAAGCTTTCTTT,CASSLAAGNEAFF
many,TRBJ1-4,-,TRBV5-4,TGTGCCAGCAGTCGGGGTCTATCTAATGAAAAACTGTTTTTT,CASSRGLSNEKLFF
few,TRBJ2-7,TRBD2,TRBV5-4,TGTGCCAGCAGCTTGGGGACTAGCGGGAGGGCCCTGATCGAGCAGTACTTC,CASSLGTSGRALIEQYF
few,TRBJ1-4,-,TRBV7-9,TGTGCCAGCAGCTTAAGGAGTACTAATGAAAAACTGTTTTTT,CASSLRSTNEKLFF
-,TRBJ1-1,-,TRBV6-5,TGTGCCAGCAGAGGGTATCGGGGAGGGACTGAAGCTTTCTTT,CASRGYRGGTEAFF
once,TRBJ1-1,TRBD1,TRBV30,TGTGCCTGGGACCGGACAGGGGCCAACACTGAAGCTTTCTTT,CAWDRTGANTEAFF
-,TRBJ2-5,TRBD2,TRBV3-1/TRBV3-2,TGTGCCAGCAGCCATTGGACTAGCGGGGGAGAGACCCAGTACTTC,CASSHWTSGGETQYF
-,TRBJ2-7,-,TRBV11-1,TGTGCCAGCAGCTTCATACCCTCTAGCTCCTACGAGCAGTACTTC,CASSFIPSSSYEQYF
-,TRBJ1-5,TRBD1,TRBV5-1,TGCGCCAGCAGCCTTGGGGGGACAGGGAGTGCCAATCAGCCCCAGCATTTT,CASSLGGTGSANQPQHF
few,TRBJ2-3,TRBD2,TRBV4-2,TGTGCCAGCACCCCGACTAGCGGGGGTGTAGATACGCAGTATTTT,CASTPTSGGVDTQYF
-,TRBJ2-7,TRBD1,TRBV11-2,TGTGCCAGCAGCCCGAGCAGGGGGTACGAGCAGTACTTC,CASSPSRGYEQYF
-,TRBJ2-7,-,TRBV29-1,TGCAGCGTTCGGACAGCGTTCTACGAGCAGTACTTC,CSVRTAFYEQYF
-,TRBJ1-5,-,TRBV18,TGTGCCAGCTCTCCCGCGGACAGCGTTTCTCAGCCCCAGCATTTT,CASSPADSVSQPQHF
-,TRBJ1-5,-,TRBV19,TGTGCCAGTAGTATAGAGGCAGCCCAGACAAGCAATCAGCCCCAGCATTTT,CASSIEAAQTSNQPQHF
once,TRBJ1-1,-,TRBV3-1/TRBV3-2,TGTGCCAGCAGCCAGCCCGGGGGACCTACAAGAGCTTTCTTT,CASSQPGGPTRAFF
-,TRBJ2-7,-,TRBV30,TGTGCCTGGAGTTCGGCAGCGGCCTACGAGCAGTACTTC,CAWSSAAAYEQYF
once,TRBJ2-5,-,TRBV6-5,TGTGCCAGCACCCCTAGCGAGGAGACCCAGTACTTC,CASTPSEETQYF
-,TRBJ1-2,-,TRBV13,TGTGCCAGCAGCTCAGGAGGGGGGGCTGGCTACACCTTC,CASSSGGGAGYTF
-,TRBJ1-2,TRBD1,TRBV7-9,TGTGCCAGCAGCCCACCGAGGGGACAGGGCTCCTATGGCTACACCTTC,CASSPPRGQGSYGYTF
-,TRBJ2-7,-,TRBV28,TGTGCCAGCAGTCTAAGATCAGAGGTAAAGGTCGAGCAGTACTTC,CASSLRSEVKVEQYF
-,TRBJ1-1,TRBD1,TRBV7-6,TGTGCCAGCAGCCCAGGGACAGTTGGTGAAGCTTTCTTT,CASSPGTVGEAFF
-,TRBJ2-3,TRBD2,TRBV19,TGTGCCAGTAGGACTAGCGGGAGAGATACGCAGTATTTT,CASRTSGRDTQYF
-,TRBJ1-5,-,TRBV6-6,TGTGCCAGCAGTTACTCAGGGGAAAGCGGCAATCAGCCCCAGCATTTT,CASSYSGESGNQPQHF
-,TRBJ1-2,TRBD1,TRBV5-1,TGCGCCAGCAGCTCAATCCAGGGGGGCTATGGCTACACCTTC,CASSSIQGGYGYTF
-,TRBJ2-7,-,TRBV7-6,TGTGCCAGCAGCGGGCCGGGACTTTCTAACTACGAGCAGTACTTC,CASSGPGLSNYEQYF
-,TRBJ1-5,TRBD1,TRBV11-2,TGTGCCAGCAGCAGGACAGGGGGCAATCAGCCCCAGCATTTT,CASSRTGGNQPQHF
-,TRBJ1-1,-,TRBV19,TGTGCCAGTAATAAACAGTACAACACTGAAGCTTTCTTT,CASNKQYNTEAFF
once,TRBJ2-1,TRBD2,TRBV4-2,TGTGCCAGCAGCCGGGACTACCCCTCCTCCAATGAGCAGTTCTTC,CASSRDYPSSNEQFF
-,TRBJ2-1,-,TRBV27,TGTGCCAGCAGTTTCCGCGCTCCGCCTGAGCAGTTCTTC,CASSFRAPPEQFF